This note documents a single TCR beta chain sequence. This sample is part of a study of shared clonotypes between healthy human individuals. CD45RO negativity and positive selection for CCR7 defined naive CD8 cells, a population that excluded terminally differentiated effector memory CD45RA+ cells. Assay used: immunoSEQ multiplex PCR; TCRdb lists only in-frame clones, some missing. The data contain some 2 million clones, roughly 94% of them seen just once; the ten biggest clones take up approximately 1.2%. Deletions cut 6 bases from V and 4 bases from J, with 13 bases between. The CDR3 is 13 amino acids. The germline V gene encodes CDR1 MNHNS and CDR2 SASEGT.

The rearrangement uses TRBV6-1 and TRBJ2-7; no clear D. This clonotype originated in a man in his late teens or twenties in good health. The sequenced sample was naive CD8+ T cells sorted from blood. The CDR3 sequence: CASSLSSGYEQYF. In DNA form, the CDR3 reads TGTGCCAGCAGCCTCAGTTCAGGATACGAGCAGTACTTC.